The 22 T cell receptor beta chains below were found in one sample sequenced in a study of spatial heterogeneity in lung cancer. Time point reported: sample taken at primary tumor resection. These receptors' targets are unknown. MiXCR, applied by TCRdb to the 5' RACE reads, yields one record per CDR3 protein. The data contain around 20,000 distinct CDR3 sequences, 6% to 9% of them singletons. Regarding the study as a whole: Tracking of tumor mutation counts was seen in expanded intratumoral alpha and beta TCR counts.

The starting material was lung tumor tissue, obtained at surgery. The receptors were gathered from a male donor with early-stage non-small cell lung cancer.

This clonotype has only a few counts. The V and J genes are TRBV7-3 and TRBJ2-2; TRBD1 matches 9 bases. The J segment lost 0 bases and the V segment lost 10 bases, leaving 3 bases of the junction unmatched. Germline V gives CDR1 SGHTA, CDR2 FQGTGA. This CDR3 is 14 amino acids long. The CDR3 nucleotides are TGTGCCACCCGACAGGGGGCGAACACCGGGGAGCTGTTTTTT. It specifies CATRQGANTGELFF.

In this sample, this clonotype turned up a few times. The J gene is TRBJ2-1, the V gene TRBV24-1; D unresolved. Germline CDR1 and CDR2: KGHDR and SFDVKD. Trimming removed 9 bases from V and 0 bases from J, with 17 bases in between. This CDR3 has 16 residues. CDR3 loop: CATAIGSPLSYNEQFF. CDR3 coding DNA: TGTGCCACCGCCATCGGCAGCCCCCTCTCCTACAATGAGCAGTTCTTC.

The chain is built from TRBV28 and TRBJ2-2; TRBD1 is a possible D gene (5 bases). Per the germline V gene, CDR1 is MDHEN and CDR2 is SYDVKM. CDR3 length: 15 residues. Trimming took 6 bases from V and 3 from J, leaving 14 bases between them. DNA for the CDR3: TGTGCCAGCAGACCCACCAGGGTGCACACCGGGGAGCTGTTTTTT. Protein sequence: CASRPTRVHTGELFF.

The sample holds many counts of this clonotype. The chain carries TRBV27 and TRBJ1-2; D possibly corresponds to TRBD1 (5 bases). This CDR3 comprises 12 residues. The germline V and J ends were trimmed by 7 bases and 7 bases, with 13 bases remaining between them. Germline V CDR1 and CDR2: MNHEY, SMNVEV (reference sequence). CDR3 sequence (DNA): TGTGCCAGCACCTCCGGGGCAGGTGGCTACACCTTC. Translating it yields CASTSGAGGYTF.

This clonotype was recorded at least ten times. The chain carries TRBV11-2 and TRBJ2-7; D unresolved. The germline V and J ends were trimmed by 2 bases and 2 bases, with 10 bases remaining between them. Germline CDR1 reads SGHAT; CDR2 reads FQNNGV. The CDR3 loop spans 14 amino acids. The CDR3 loop is CASSLTDMTYEQYF. The CDR3 DNA reads as TGTGCCAGCAGCTTAACTGACATGACCTACGAGCAGTACTTC.

This clonotype came up many times. This rearrangement joins TRBV28 to TRBJ2-7; D gene ambiguous. The CDR3 has 11 residues. Germline CDR1 reads MDHEN; CDR2 reads SYDVKM. Trimming took off 8 bases at V and 0 bases at J, with 5 bases between the two ends. The CDR3 reads CASALSYEQYF. Here the CDR3 DNA reads TGTGCCAGCGCCCTCTCCTACGAGCAGTACTTC.

This clonotype has more than one count but fewer than ten. This chain joins TRBV20-1 and TRBJ2-1; 10 nucleotides agree with TRBD2. This CDR3 region has 16 residues. With V trimmed by 1 base and J by 0 bases, 3 bases remained unmatched. CDR1 is DFQATT and CDR2 is SNEGSKA in the germline V gene (reference sequence). As DNA, the CDR3 is TGCAGTGCTAGAGGAGCGGGGGGGTTCTCCTACAATGAGCAGTTCTTC. This codes for CSARGAGGFSYNEQFF.

The rearrangement links TRBV15 to TRBJ2-1; no firm D call. Germline V lookup: CDR1 LNHNV, CDR2 YYDKDF (reference sequence). CDR3 length: 15 residues. The CDR3 loop reads CETSRAGTGYNEQFF. The CDR3 bases are TGTGAAACCAGCAGAGCTGGAACGGGTTACAATGAGCAGTTCTTC.

This chain links TRBV12-3 or TRBV12-4 with TRBJ2-1; TRBD1 matches at 7 bases. The trim removed 7 bases at V and 8 bases at J, leaving 14 bases unmatched. The CDR3 has 15 amino acids. The DNA for the CDR3 is TGTGCCAGCACTGACCCCCAACAGGGGATCGATGAGCAGTTCTTC. Protein sequence: CASTDPQQGIDEQFF.

This clonotype appeared many times. The J gene is TRBJ2-3, the V gene TRBV7-2; 7 bases align to TRBD2. This CDR3 contains 15 residues. V shed 5 bases and J 2 bases; nucleotides not matched to a gene: 7. CDR1 and CDR2 from the germline V gene are SGHTA and FQGNSA. The CDR3 bases are TGTGCCAGCAGCATGAGCGGGGACTACACAGATACGCAGTATTTT. This codes for CASSMSGDYTDTQYF. Complete variable domain (other parts from reference TRBV7-2 and TRBJ2-3): GAGVSQSPSNKVTEKGKDVELRCDPISGHTALYWYRQSLGQGLEFLIYFQGNSAPDKSGLPSDRFSAERTGGSVSTLTIQRTQQEDSAVYLCASSMSGDYTDTQYFGPGTRLTVL.

CDR3 DNA sequence: TGCACCAGCAGCCCCCCGGGACTAGCGGAGTACAATGAGCAGTTCTTC. Its translation: CTSSPPGLAEYNEQFF. This sequence joins TRBV1 and TRBJ2-1; the table names TRBD2, a call not compared with the DNA. TRBV1 is labeled a pseudogene. There are 16 residues in the CDR3.

This clonotype has at least ten counts. V and J are TRBV10-3 and TRBJ2-1; 9 bases agree with TRBD1. CDR1 is ENHRY and CDR2 is SYGVKD in the germline V gene. The CDR3 has 16 amino acids. V dropped 8 bases and J dropped 7; count of bases not matched to a gene: 15. This chain's CDR3 is CAIAKMGGTGSNEQFF. Here the CDR3 DNA reads TGTGCCATCGCTAAAATGGGGGGGACAGGGTCAAATGAGCAGTTCTTC.

This clonotype was seen ten or more times. This chain connects TRBV29-1 to TRBJ1-1; a possible D gene is TRBD1 (5 bases). The CDR3 runs 13 residues. Germline CDR1 SQVTM, CDR2 ANQGSEA. Trimming cost V 4 bases and J 1 base, with 10 bases left between them. CDR3 coding DNA: TGCAGCGTTGTCAGGGAACAGAACACTGAAGCTTTCTTT. This encodes CSVVREQNTEAFF.

The chain uses TRBV18 and TRBJ2-3; D may be TRBD1 or TRBD2 (5 bases each). This CDR3 spans 16 amino acids. CDR1 is KGHSH, CDR2 LQKENI, per germline. V was cut by 5 bases and J by 3 bases, with 18 bases left in between. CDR3 sequence (DNA): TGTGCCAGCTCAGGACTCATGGCTGGGGCGACAGATACGCAGTATTTT. Encoded protein: CASSGLMAGATDTQYF. Looking up the rest from reference TRBV18 and TRBJ2-3 gives the full variable domain: NAGVMQNPRHLVRRRGQEARLRCSPMKGHSHVYWYRQLPEEGLKFMVYLQKENIIDESGMPKERFSAEFPKEGPSILRIQQVVRGDSAAYFCASSGLMAGATDTQYFGPGTRLTVL.

This clonotype was counted many times. This chain links TRBV4-2 with TRBJ2-5, with D possibly TRBD1 on 7 matching bases. The CDR3 is 17 residues long. Trimming removed 0 bases from V and 0 bases from J, with 14 bases in between. CDR1 LGHNA and CDR2 YNFKEQ come from the germline V gene. The DNA of the CDR3 is TGTGCCAGCAGCCAAGACGGGCCAGGGGGGTACCAAGAGACCCAGTACTTC. Translation gives CASSQDGPGGYQETQYF.

This clonotype was seen more than once but under ten times. This rearrangement joins TRBV29-1 to TRBJ1-2, with TRBD1 matching over 11 bases. Germline loops: CDR1 SQVTM, CDR2 ANQGSEA. The CDR3 totals 14 residues. Trimming took 6 bases from V and 6 from J; bases not matched to a gene: 9. The CDR3 spells CSVEGQGEVNGYTF. Here the CDR3 DNA reads TGCAGCGTGGAGGGACAGGGGGAGGTAAATGGCTACACCTTC.

In its sample, this clonotype was seen many times. The gene calls are TRBV5-1 and TRBJ2-7; 9 bases map to TRBD1. This CDR3 contains 14 residues. Germline lookup yields CDR1 SGHRS and CDR2 YFSETQ. After removal of 4 bases from V and 7 bases from J, the junction contained 9 bases not matched to a gene. DNA of the CDR3: TGCGCCAGCAGCCCAGACAGGGGGGGAAGGGAGCAGTACTTC. Translation gives CASSPDRGGREQYF.

The chain has TRBV20-1 and TRBJ2-3, with 7 bases matching TRBD1. J was trimmed by 0 bases and V by 1 base; bases with no gene match: 1. There are 14 residues in the CDR3. The germline gives CDR1 DFQATT, CDR2 SNEGSKA (reference sequence). The chain's CDR3 is CSARGTGSTDTQYF. CDR3 coding DNA: TGCAGTGCTAGAGGGACAGGCAGCACAGATACGCAGTATTTT.

This clonotype was recorded many times. The chain recombines TRBV4-2 with TRBJ1-1, with 9 positions matching TRBD1. The CDR3 length is 16 residues. The V segment lost 1 base and the J segment 6 bases; nucleotides outside the gene matches: 9. Germline V gives CDR1 LGHNA, CDR2 YNFKEQ. CDR3 in DNA: TGTGCCAGCAGCCAAGGGGACAGGGAGGGAATGGCTGAAGCTTTCTTT. Translation gives CASSQGDREGMAEAFF.

This clonotype was found many times. This rearrangement joins TRBV10-3 to TRBJ1-4, with TRBD1 matching 10 bases. Germline V gives CDR1 ENHRY, CDR2 SYGVKD. This CDR3 has 15 residues. Germline trimming cut 3 bases from V and 6 bases from J; bases unmatched to any gene: 4. DNA of the CDR3: TGTGCCATCAGTGAAAGAGGGACAGGGGATGAAAAACTGTTTTTT. Translated: CAISERGTGDEKLFF.

This clonotype was found many times. This sequence joins TRBV7-3 and TRBJ2-2, with D possibly being TRBD1 (6 bases). Trimming left V 2 bases short and J 4 bases short, with 11 bases between. Germline CDR1 SGHTA, CDR2 FQGTGA. The CDR3 totals 15 residues. The CDR3 DNA sequence: TGTGCCAGCAGCTTAGCTCAGGGGAGCACCGGGGAGCTGTTTTTT. Amino acids: CASSLAQGSTGELFF.

This clonotype was recorded at least ten times. The V gene is TRBV3-1, the J gene TRBJ2-3; no clear D. This CDR3 comprises 12 residues. The V and J ends lost 8 bases and 6 bases respectively, with 12 bases between them. Germline CDR1 is LGHDT and CDR2 is YNNKEL (reference sequence). As DNA, the CDR3 is TGTGCCAGCCTCAGCCCCGGGGATACGCAGTATTTT. Amino acids: CASLSPGDTQYF.